The rows below give T cell receptor beta chains drawn from one sample of a study of cytomegalovirus exposure and HLA in healthy donors. Measured with immunoSEQ multiplex PCR; TCRdb has only the in-frame clones, and not every one. The sample consists of over 35,000 clones, 60% to 75% of them appearing once. Sequencing used PBMCs. The receptors derive from a man aged 35-49 years in good health and CMV-seronegative. Both conserved end residues are part of each CDR3. The D gene is left open where the match is weak. The size field is filled for only some rows; it gives once, few, many or a size class.

clone_size j_call d_call v_call cdr3_nt cdr3_aa
NA TRBJ2-1 TRBD2 TRBV30 TGTGCCTGGAAAGGGGACGGGGGGTCTGGTGAGCAGTTCTTC CAWKGDGGSGEQFF
NA TRBJ1-2 TRBD1 TRBV4-2 TGTGCCAGCAGCCCCCTTGCGGGACAGGGGATCGATGGCTACACCTTC CASSPLAGQGIDGYTF
few TRBJ1-6 TRBD1 TRBV28 TGTGCCAGCAGTTTAAGTGGACAGGGATTACAGGCACCCCTCCACTTT CASSLSGQGLQAPLHF
NA TRBJ1-1 NA TRBV6-5 TGTGCCAGCAGTTACGGGGCAGGGCAAATGAACACTGAAGCTTTCTTT CASSYGAGQMNTEAFF
NA TRBJ1-2 NA TRBV28 TGTGCCAGCAGTATCGTTGGGGCAGGGGAAGCCACCTTC CASSIVGAGEATF
few TRBJ2-7 TRBD1 TRBV6-5 TGTGCCAGCAGCCGCGGACAGGGCAGCTACGAGCAGTACTTC CASSRGQGSYEQYF
NA TRBJ1-2 NA TRBV28 TGTGCCACTAGGATTTCACCAGGGATGCGGGGCTACACCTTC CATRISPGMRGYTF
NA TRBJ1-1 TRBD1 TRBV10-3 TGTGCCGCAGGCAGAAACAGGGGCGCTGAAGCTTTCTTT CAAGRNRGAEAFF
NA TRBJ2-1 NA TRBV5-4 TGTGCCAGCAGCCTCGAGGGGGGGGGATACAATGAGCAGTTCTTC CASSLEGGGYNEQFF
NA TRBJ1-2 NA TRBV6-5 TGTGCCAGCAGTTTAGGGGGAAGGAACTATGGCTACACCTTC CASSLGGRNYGYTF
few TRBJ2-7 TRBD2 TRBV11-2 TGTGCCAGCAGCTTACTAGCGGGATCCTACGAGCAGTACTTC CASSLLAGSYEQYF
NA TRBJ1-4 TRBD1 TRBV5-1 TGCGCCAGCAGCTTGGAGGGGGACAGGGCACATCATTTT CASSLEGDRAHHF
NA TRBJ2-5 NA TRBV6-5 TGTGCCAGCAGTTACTCCACAGGACCTCAAGAGACCCAGTACTTC CASSYSTGPQETQYF
once TRBJ2-5 TRBD1 TRBV6-5 TGTGCCAGCAGTCCCGGGACAGGGCAAGAGACCCAGTACTTC CASSPGTGQETQYF
NA TRBJ2-7 NA TRBV25-1 TGTGCCAGCAGTGAATTTAGTCAGGGGTCCTACGAGCAGTACTTC CASSEFSQGSYEQYF
NA TRBJ1-1 TRBD1 TRBV5-1 TGCGCCAGCAGCTTGGGGGCAGGGGGTGCTGAAGCTTTCTTT CASSLGAGGAEAFF
NA TRBJ2-7 NA TRBV19 TGTGCCAGTAGTCCCCCCCCAGGCAGTTCCTACGAGCAGTACTTC CASSPPPGSSYEQYF
NA TRBJ2-7 TRBD2 TRBV6-1 TGTGCCAGCAGTGACGACTCAGCCGGACTAGCGGGGAGCGAGCAGTACTTC CASSDDSAGLAGSEQYF
NA TRBJ1-2 NA TRBV19 TGTGCCGCCGGGAGAGGATTTAACTATGGCTACACCTTC CAAGRGFNYGYTF
NA TRBJ1-1 TRBD1 TRBV29-1 TGCAGCGGGAGGACAGGGGCCAACACTGAAGCTTTCTTT CSGRTGANTEAFF
NA TRBJ1-4 TRBD1 TRBV4-1 TGCGCCAGCAGCCAAGGGGCAGGGGGGAATGAAAAACTGTTTTTT CASSQGAGGNEKLFF
few TRBJ1-4 TRBD1 TRBV7-6 TGTGCCAGCAGCTTACTCCCACAGGGGACTAATGAAAAACTGTTTTTT CASSLLPQGTNEKLFF
few TRBJ2-7 NA TRBV9 TGTGCCAGCAGCGCCCAACAGGGACCCTACGAGCAGTACTTC CASSAQQGPYEQYF
NA TRBJ2-1 NA TRBV4-1 TGCGCCAGCAGCCACGACATAGGGGGAAATGAGCAGTTCTTC CASSHDIGGNEQFF
NA TRBJ2-7 NA TRBV6-1 TGTGCCAGCAGTGAATTTGACAGGCGCACCTACGAGCAGTACTTC CASSEFDRRTYEQYF
NA TRBJ1-1 NA TRBV7-2 TGTGCCAGCAGCGCCAGGGGCTCCTACACTGAAGCTTTCTTT CASSARGSYTEAFF
NA TRBJ2-4 NA TRBV10-3 TGTGCCATCAGAGGCCAGGGGGAGGACATTCAGTACTTC CAIRGQGEDIQYF
once TRBJ1-1 TRBD1 TRBV7-9 TGTGCCAGCAGCTTAGTCTCCCAGGGGGTTGAAGCTTTCTTT CASSLVSQGVEAFF
NA TRBJ1-1 NA TRBV21-1 TGTGCCAGCAGCAAAATTACAGAGTGGACAGGGGGCTACGATAGGAACACTGAAGCTTTCTTT CASSKITEWTGGYDRNTEAFF
few TRBJ1-5 TRBD1 TRBV10-1 TGCGCCAGCAGGATGGACAGGATTTATAGCAATCAGCCCCAGCATTTT CASRMDRIYSNQPQHF
medium-sized TRBJ2-7 NA TRBV5-5 TGTGCCAGCAGCCTCAGGGAAGGCGACGAGCAGTACTTC CASSLREGDEQYF
NA TRBJ1-1 TRBD1 TRBV16 TGTGCCAGCAGCCAAATGACAGGGCTTGGGGCTGAAGCTTTCTTT CASSQMTGLGAEAFF
NA TRBJ2-1 TRBD1 TRBV7-2 TGTGCCAGCAGCCTCTCGACAGGGAACAATGAGCAGTTCTTC CASSLSTGNNEQFF
NA TRBJ1-2 TRBD1 TRBV25-1 TGTGCCAGCAGTGAATTTGGACAGGGGGGTGGCTACACCTTC CASSEFGQGGGYTF
NA TRBJ1-2 NA TRBV7-2 TGTGCCAGCAGCAGATACAGGGATGGCTACACCTTC CASSRYRDGYTF
NA TRBJ2-2 NA TRBV6-5 TGTGCCAGCAGTTGGGACTCCCTGAACACCGGGGAGCTGTTTTTT CASSWDSLNTGELFF
NA TRBJ2-5 NA TRBV28 TGTGCCAGCAGAGGAGGTCAAGAGACCCAGTACTTC CASRGGQETQYF
NA TRBJ1-3 NA TRBV29-1 TGCAGCGTTGAAGACTTTAAAGGGGCTTCTGGAAACACCATATATTTT CSVEDFKGASGNTIYF
few TRBJ1-1 NA TRBV28 TGTGCCAGCGGAGCGTACAGGGATAGCGCTGAAGCTTTCTTT CASGAYRDSAEAFF
NA TRBJ2-7 TRBD1 TRBV11-2 TGTGCCAGCAGCACCACGACAGGGGGCTACGAGCAGTACTTC CASSTTTGGYEQYF
NA TRBJ1-5 NA TRBV4-1 TGCGCCAGCAGCCAACCCCTAAGGGGGAAGTATCAGCCCCAGCATTTT CASSQPLRGKYQPQHF
NA TRBJ1-2 NA TRBV6-5 TGTGCCAGCAGTCGCAAGACAGTTTCTAACTATGGCTACACCTTC CASSRKTVSNYGYTF
NA TRBJ2-3 TRBD1 TRBV30 TGTGCCTGGAGCGGGGACAGAACAGGCTCGGATACGCAGTATTTT CAWSGDRTGSDTQYF
NA TRBJ1-4 TRBD1 TRBV29-1 TGCAGCGCGGGACAGCAGTTGGATGAAAAACTGTTTTTT CSAGQQLDEKLFF